The 32 T cell receptor beta chains reported below all come from one sample, sequenced in a study of naive and memory T cell subsets (dated by TCRdb to the late 2010s). Library method: UMI-ligation and nested PCR. TCRdb records Illumina MiSeq as the sequencer. The beta constant-region primer was an equimolar mix of two oligonucleotides covering both TRBC1 and TRBC2. Four rounds of PCR were used to amplify ligated cDNA, with nested alpha and beta constant-region primers being used together with the SP2 primer. In-frame beta chains were kept once TCRdb had trimmed the public reads at Q25 with fastp and called clones with MiXCR. Under each unique CDR3 protein, matching rows form one entry showing the most common genes and DNA. The sample records about 120,000 distinct CDR3 sequences, just over 35% of which are singletons. 0.75% to 1% of the sample goes to the ten largest clones. Sequenced material: central memory CD4+ T cells from blood. This specimen's cell subset or site label, per the study, means: central memory, CD45RA- CD27+. Receptors originate from a human donor in good health.

This chain connects TRBV4-1 to TRBJ2-1, with 15 bases aligning to TRBD2. J gave up 12 bases and V 0 bases, and 6 bases lay outside the gene matches. The length of the CDR3 is 16 residues. Per germline, CDR1 MGHRA and CDR2 YSYEKL. The CDR3 region has the DNA TGCGCCAGCAGCCAAGATCCAGGACTAGCGGGAGGGGGGCAGTTCTTC. The encoded protein is CASSQDPGLAGGGQFF.

The V call is TRBV7-3, the J call TRBJ2-3, with 7 bases identical to TRBD2. This CDR3 comprises 16 residues. Germline V gives CDR1 SGHTA, CDR2 FQGTGA. V shed 2 bases and J 1 base; nucleotides not matched to a gene: 6. The CDR3 sequence is CASSLAPGGGTDTQYF. CDR3 sequence (DNA): TGTGCCAGCAGCTTAGCGCCGGGGGGAGGCACAGATACGCAGTATTTT.

Many counts were recorded for this clonotype. This chain connects TRBV7-8 to TRBJ2-6; maybe TRBD1 (6 bases). Germline CDR1 is SGHVS and CDR2 is FQNEAQ. This CDR3 region has 15 residues. V was shortened by 5 bases and J by 0 bases, with 8 bases between the two germline ends. The CDR3 loop reads CASSGQNSGANVLTF. CDR3 bases: TGTGCCAGCAGCGGACAGAACTCTGGGGCCAACGTCCTGACTTTC.

The chain has TRBV29-1 and TRBJ2-3; 12 nucleotides line up with TRBD2. V was pared by 8 bases and J by 5 bases, with 11 bases of the junction left unmatched. Per the germline V gene, CDR1 is SQVTM and CDR2 is ANQGSEA. The CDR3 has 15 residues. CDR3 sequence reads: CSTSSGRASGDTQYF. For the CDR3, the DNA is TGCAGCACCTCTAGCGGGAGGGCCTCGGGAGATACGCAGTATTTT.

This clonotype has just a few counts. The chain recombines TRBV20-1 with TRBJ2-2; D is perhaps TRBD2 (5 bases). The CDR3 is made up of 13 amino acids. The V gene's germline CDR1 is DFQATT and CDR2 SNEGSKA (reference sequence). Trimming removed 3 bases at V and 2 bases at J, with 7 bases between. In DNA, the CDR3 is TGCAGTGCTAGTAGCGTTAACACCGGGGAGCTGTTTTTT. Translation gives CSASSVNTGELFF.

The V gene is TRBV12-3 or TRBV12-4, the J gene TRBJ2-6; D call uncertain. The CDR3 contains 15 residues. Deletions cut 8 bases from V and 0 bases from J, with 11 bases between. The CDR3 reads CASAPGNSGANVLTF. CDR3 nucleotides: TGTGCCAGCGCTCCAGGAAACTCTGGGGCCAACGTCCTGACTTTC.

The rearrangement uses TRBV20-1 and TRBJ2-5; perhaps TRBD2 as D (6 bases). V lost 5 bases and J lost 5, with 15 bases in between. There are 13 residues in the CDR3. Per germline, CDR1 DFQATT and CDR2 SNEGSKA (reference sequence). The CDR3 sequence is CSAPYGSRETQYF. The CDR3, as DNA: TGCAGTGCTCCTTACGGGAGCCGGGAGACCCAGTACTTC.

This chain links TRBV29-1 with TRBJ2-1; D gene unclear. The V end was cut by 2 bases, the J end by 3 bases, with 11 bases between. Germline-derived CDR1 and CDR2 are SQVTM and ANQGSEA. The CDR3 consists of 14 residues. Written as DNA, the CDR3 is TGCAGCGTTGAACCGCTCGCGGTCTACAATGAGCAGTTCTTC. Translated, it gives CSVEPLAVYNEQFF.

In this sample, this clonotype turned up a few times. The rearrangement links TRBV28 to TRBJ1-1; the D is unclear. Between the trimmed V and J ends, which lost 5 bases and 1 base, there was a span of 17 bases. This CDR3 is 16 amino acids long. Germline loops: CDR1 MDHEN, CDR2 SYDVKM. CDR3 bases: TGTGCCAGCAGTATCACGGACGGCTTGAAGAACACTGAAGCTTTCTTT. Translated, it gives CASSITDGLKNTEAFF.

This sequence joins TRBV5-5 and TRBJ1-5, with D perhaps TRBD1 (5 bases). V was pared by 2 bases and J by 0 bases, with 9 bases between. Per germline, CDR1 SGHKS and CDR2 YYEKEE (reference sequence). The CDR3 runs 15 residues. CDR3 amino acids: CASSFQGYSNQPQHF. The CDR3, as DNA: TGTGCCAGCAGCTTCCAGGGTTATAGCAATCAGCCCCAGCATTTT.

The gene calls are TRBV11-2 and TRBJ2-1; D perhaps matches TRBD1 (6 bases). Trimming cost V 5 bases and J 15 bases, with 14 bases left between them. Germline V gene lookup returns CDR1 SGHAT and CDR2 FQNNGV. The CDR3 totals 11 residues. The CDR3: CASSANRDRFF. The CDR3 bases are TGTGCCAGCAGCGCAAACAGGGATCGGTTCTTC.

The chain has TRBV12-3 or TRBV12-4 and TRBJ2-1; 8 nucleotides line up with TRBD2. This CDR3 spans 15 amino acids. J lost 9 bases, V lost 5 bases, and 12 bases had no gene match. CDR3 residues: CASSPPDGRGSEQFF. In DNA, the CDR3 is TGTGCCAGCAGTCCGCCTGACGGGAGGGGAAGTGAGCAGTTCTTC.

V usage is TRBV29-1 and J usage is TRBJ1-1, with TRBD1 as a possible D gene (5 bases). Germline V gene sequence: CDR1 SQVTM, CDR2 ANQGSEA. V was pared by 6 bases and J by 5 bases, with 16 bases between. This CDR3 has 13 amino acids. This CDR3 reads CSVGGGVRTEAFF. The CDR3 DNA is TGCAGCGTGGGCGGGGGGGTACGGACTGAAGCTTTCTTT.

There are a few counts of this clonotype. The chain joins TRBV28 to TRBJ2-3; 9 nucleotides agree with TRBD2. The CDR3 is 14 amino acids. V gave up 6 bases and J gave up 4 bases; unmatched junction bases: 5. The germline V gene encodes CDR1 MDHEN and CDR2 SYDVKM. The CDR3 here is CASRLAGSADTQYF. The DNA for the CDR3 is TGTGCCAGCAGGCTAGCGGGATCGGCAGATACGCAGTATTTT. Full variable domain (missing parts from reference TRBV28 and TRBJ2-3): DVKVTQSSRYLVKRTGEKVFLECVQDMDHENMFWYRQDPGLGLRLIYFSYDVKMKEKGDIPEGYSVSREKKERFSLILESASTNQTSMYLCASRLAGSADTQYFGPGTRLTVL.

This clonotype came up a few times. The chain employs TRBV4-3 and TRBJ2-1, with TRBD1 as a possible D gene (7 bases). There are 15 residues in the CDR3. Deletions cut 4 bases from V and 4 bases from J, with 14 bases between. From germline, CDR1 is LGHNA and CDR2 YSLEER. In DNA form, the CDR3 reads TGCGCCAGCAGCCTCCAGACAGGGAGGTACAATGAGCAGTTCTTC. Encoded protein: CASSLQTGRYNEQFF.

This clonotype was detected many times. This rearrangement joins TRBV6-1 to TRBJ2-7, with 7 bases fitting TRBD1. Germline V lookup: CDR1 MNHNS, CDR2 SASEGT. CDR3 length equals 13 residues. Trimming cost V 4 bases and J 5 bases; bases outside gene matches: 5. This chain's CDR3 is CASSVRGLDEQYF. CDR3 nucleotide sequence: TGTGCCAGCAGTGTAAGGGGGCTCGACGAGCAGTACTTC.

The chain employs TRBV28 and TRBJ2-6; D possibly matches TRBD1 or TRBD2 (5 bases each). The CDR3 spans 15 residues. CDR1 is MDHEN, CDR2 SYDVKM, per germline. V shed 3 bases and J shed 4 bases, with 10 bases lying between them. The CDR3 DNA reads as TGTGCCAGCAGTTTCAGAGGGGCCGGGGCCAACGTCCTGACTTTC. This codes for CASSFRGAGANVLTF.

This clonotype has only a few counts. This chain uses TRBV7-2 with TRBJ2-5, with D perhaps TRBD1 (7 bases). The germline V gene encodes CDR1 SGHTA and CDR2 FQGNSA. Trimming shortened V by 5 bases and J by 5 bases, and 18 bases separated the two germline ends. The CDR3 has 15 residues. The CDR3 nucleotides are TGTGCCAGCAGCCAACGTGGAGGGGGCCTCGAGACCCAGTACTTC. Translation gives CASSQRGGGLETQYF.

The chain links TRBV4-1 to TRBJ2-5; no clear D gene. Germline V gene lookup returns CDR1 MGHRA and CDR2 YSYEKL. This CDR3 comprises 15 residues. Trimming stripped 1 base from V and 3 bases from J, with 12 bases between. The CDR3 here is CASSQAPIRKETQYF. In nucleotides, the CDR3 is TGCGCCAGCAGCCAAGCCCCCATCAGAAAAGAGACCCAGTACTTC.

The rearrangement uses TRBV5-1 and TRBJ2-1, with D possibly matching TRBD2 (6 bases). Looked up from germline, CDR1 is SGHRS and CDR2 is YFSETQ. This CDR3 has 16 residues. The V end lost 4 bases, the J end lost 4 bases, and 18 bases lay between the germline ends. The CDR3 region is CASSPLAGKRYNEQFF. The CDR3 bases are TGCGCCAGCAGCCCCCTGGCGGGGAAAAGGTACAATGAGCAGTTCTTC.

The chain employs TRBV28 and TRBJ1-5; D gene uncertain. V was trimmed by 5 bases and J by 7 bases, leaving 21 bases between them. Germline CDR1 reads MDHEN; CDR2 reads SYDVKM. The CDR3 loop spans 16 amino acids. The CDR3 reads CASSPGGVLSSQPQHF. CDR3 sequence (DNA): TGTGCCAGCAGTCCGGGCGGGGTCCTGAGTTCACAGCCCCAGCATTTT.

The chain has TRBV28 and TRBJ2-7; 7 nucleotides match TRBD1. Germline lookup yields CDR1 MDHEN and CDR2 SYDVKM. V lost 10 bases, J lost 2 bases, and 11 bases stayed unmatched. CDR3 length: 14 amino acids. The CDR3 region has the DNA TGTGCCACCTATACCGGGACAGCTACCTACGAGCAGTACTTC. It codes for CATYTGTATYEQYF.

Only a few counts were recorded for this clonotype. The V gene is TRBV18, the J gene TRBJ2-7; tentatively, D is TRBD2 (5 bases). The CDR3 has 16 amino acids. Germline V gene sequence: CDR1 KGHSH, CDR2 LQKENI. The ends were cut back, 3 bases at V and 0 bases at J, with 15 bases in the middle. CDR3: CASSPRALGSSYEQYF. The CDR3 bases are TGTGCCAGCTCACCGAGGGCTTTAGGGAGCTCCTACGAGCAGTACTTC.

In this sample, this clonotype turned up a few times. V gene TRBV12-3 or TRBV12-4 combines with J gene TRBJ2-7; possible D gene TRBD2, 5 bases. Trimming shortened V by 7 bases and J by 0 bases, and 16 bases separated the two germline ends. The CDR3 totals 15 residues. The CDR3 region is CASTLRAGSSYEQYF. The CDR3 bases are TGTGCCAGCACCCTAAGGGCTGGGAGCTCCTACGAGCAGTACTTC.

This clonotype came up a few times. The V gene is TRBV7-9, the J gene TRBJ1-4; TRBD1 matches 8 bases. The trim removed 5 bases at V and 0 bases at J, leaving 2 bases unmatched. The CDR3 is 15 residues long. Germline lookup yields CDR1 SEHNR and CDR2 FQNEAQ (reference sequence). The CDR3 protein is CASSLTGATNEKLFF. The CDR3 region has the DNA TGTGCCAGCAGCCTGACAGGGGCAACTAATGAAAAACTGTTTTTT.

The rearrangement uses TRBV7-2 and TRBJ2-7; D is possibly TRBD2 (6 bases). Per the germline V gene, CDR1 is SGHTA and CDR2 is FQGNSA. The V end lost 0 bases, the J end lost 6 bases, and 6 bases lay between the germline ends. The CDR3 contains 12 residues. CDR3 bases: TGTGCCAGCAGCTTAGCGGGGGGCGAGCAGTACTTC. It translates to CASSLAGGEQYF.

V and J are TRBV6-1 and TRBJ2-2; 7 bases match TRBD1. Germline V CDR1 and CDR2: MNHNS, SASEGT. Losses at the gene ends were 4 bases for V and 4 bases for J; bases not matched to a gene: 9. The CDR3 totals 16 residues. DNA for the CDR3: TGTGCCAGCAGTGGGACCGTGACAGGGATCACCGGGGAGCTGTTTTTT. Protein sequence: CASSGTVTGITGELFF.

The chain has TRBV6-1 and TRBJ1-2, with no clear D. The CDR3 extends over 15 amino acids. From germline, CDR1 is MNHNS and CDR2 SASEGT. The ends were cut back, 1 base at V and 4 bases at J, with 13 bases in the middle. The CDR3 sequence is CASSEGGSPSYGYTF. In DNA, the CDR3 is TGTGCCAGCAGTGAAGGAGGATCACCTAGCTATGGCTACACCTTC.

The rearrangement joins TRBV20-1 to TRBJ2-1; 11 bases agree with TRBD2. The CDR3 spans 15 residues. J was trimmed by 6 bases and V by 5 bases; bases with no gene match: 9. CDR1 is DFQATT, CDR2 SNEGSKA, per germline (reference sequence). CDR3 DNA sequence: TGCAGTGCTTACGCAACTAGCGGGAGTCGCAATGAGCAGTTCTTC. As protein: CSAYATSGSRNEQFF.

The gene calls are TRBV13 and TRBJ2-5, with no clear D. Germline V CDR1 and CDR2: PRHDT, FYEKMQ (reference sequence). CDR3 size: 17 residues. V was cut by 5 bases and J by 3 bases, with 22 bases left in between. CDR3 in DNA: TGTGCCAGCAGCCGTGAAAGTAGCAGACCGAACGAAGAGACCCAGTACTTC. It translates to CASSRESSRPNEETQYF.

A few counts support this clonotype. The chain links TRBV10-3 to TRBJ2-1, with 8 positions matching TRBD2. Germline CDR1 ENHRY, CDR2 SYGVKD. The CDR3 has 17 amino acids. Unmatched junction bases numbered 13, after V lost 3 bases and J lost 6 bases. The CDR3 DNA reads TGTGCCATCAGTGACCCTAGTGCGGGAGGAGGTTCCAATGAGCAGTTCTTC. Protein sequence: CAISDPSAGGGSNEQFF.

The genes are TRBV6-5 and TRBJ2-7, with D hard to call. CDR1 and CDR2 from the germline V gene are MNHEY and SVGAGI. The CDR3 totals 13 residues. The germline V and J ends were trimmed by 4 bases and 0 bases, with 7 bases remaining between them. For the CDR3, the DNA is TGTGCCAGCAGTTCGACGGTCTCCTACGAGCAGTACTTC. Translating gives CASSSTVSYEQYF.